A selection of T cell receptor beta chains follows, all from one sample in a study of cytomegalovirus exposure and HLA in healthy donors. Generated by immunoSEQ multiplex PCR, the TCRdb table keeps only in-frame clones and is missing some. Seen here are under 110,000 clones, approximately 74% observed once, and the top ten hold approximately 2.1%. Sequencing was performed on PBMCs. The receptors derive from a woman between 40 and 50 years old in good health and CMV-seronegative. Each CDR3 is given with its conserved first and last residue. The D gene is left open where the match is weak. Clone size is stated in some rows and not others, as once, few, many or a class when expanded.

TRBJ1-1,TRBD1,NA,TRBV5-1,CASSYGTGAEAFF,TGCGCCAGCAGCTACGGGACAGGAGCTGAAGCTTTCTTT
TRBJ2-7,NA,NA,TRBV4-1,CASSQERGAEVEQYF,TGCGCCAGCAGCCAAGAACGCGGGGCTGAAGTCGAGCAGTACTTC
TRBJ1-3,NA,NA,TRBV7-8,CASSFPLGNTIYF,TGTGCCAGCAGCTTTCCGCTAGGAAACACCATATATTTT
TRBJ2-3,NA,NA,TRBV4-2,CASSQEQGTDTQYF,TGTGCCAGCAGCCAAGAGCAGGGCACAGATACGCAGTATTTT
TRBJ2-7,NA,NA,TRBV7-8,CASSLEGATYEQYF,TGTGCCAGCAGCTTAGAGGGAGCTACCTACGAGCAGTACTTC
TRBJ2-3,TRBD1,NA,TRBV11-2,CASSPSGGATDTQYF,TGTGCCAGCAGTCCTTCAGGGGGCGCAACAGATACGCAGTATTTT
TRBJ2-7,TRBD1,NA,TRBV27,CASMGDRETYEQYF,TGTGCCAGCATGGGGGACAGGGAGACCTACGAGCAGTACTTC
TRBJ2-7,TRBD2,NA,TRBV28,CASSSTLAGGSYEQYF,TGTGCCAGCAGTAGTACCCTAGCGGGAGGGTCCTACGAGCAGTACTTC
TRBJ2-7,TRBD1,NA,TRBV28,CASRPGTGTYEQYF,TGTGCCAGCAGACCCGGGACAGGAACCTACGAGCAGTACTTC
TRBJ2-7,TRBD1,NA,TRBV4-3,CASSQDLTDRGNYEQYF,TGCGCCAGCAGCCAAGATCTCACGGACAGGGGGAACTACGAGCAGTACTTC
TRBJ2-2,NA,few,TRBV6-5,CAIAGTGELFF,TGTGCCATTGCCGGGACAGGGGAGCTGTTTTTT
TRBJ2-1,TRBD2,NA,TRBV29-1,CSVEGGLGINEQFF,TGCAGCGTTGAAGGGGGACTAGGCATCAATGAGCAGTTCTTC
TRBJ2-3,NA,once,TRBV5-1,CASSLASVPSTDTQYF,TGCGCCAGCAGCTTGGCCTCAGTGCCTAGCACAGATACGCAGTATTTT
TRBJ2-1,NA,NA,TRBV9,CASSGGGSQQFF,TGTGCCAGCAGCGGGGGGGGCTCCCAGCAGTTCTTC
TRBJ1-1,NA,NA,TRBV6-1,CASSLGALNTEAFF,TGTGCCAGCAGTCTTGGGGCCCTGAACACTGAAGCTTTCTTT
TRBJ2-5,NA,NA,TRBV28,CASSTRNRDFQETQYF,TGTGCCAGCAGTACTCGTAACCGGGACTTCCAAGAGACCCAGTACTTC
TRBJ2-1,TRBD2,NA,TRBV7-3,CASSSGLVGMDEQFF,TGTGCCAGCAGCTCGGGACTAGTGGGGATGGATGAGCAGTTCTTC
TRBJ2-4,NA,NA,TRBV10-2,CASSEQGLNIQYF,TGCGCCAGCAGTGAACAGGGATTAAACATTCAGTACTTC
TRBJ2-3,TRBD2,NA,TRBV10-1,CASSPLTSGVTLQYF,TGCGCCAGCAGTCCACTGACTAGCGGGGTTACTCTACAGTATTTT
TRBJ2-1,TRBD2,NA,TRBV10-2,CASRRTSSYNEQFF,TGCGCCAGCAGGAGGACTAGCAGCTACAATGAGCAGTTCTTC
TRBJ2-5,TRBD2,NA,TRBV27,CASRGLAGGQETQYF,TGTGCCAGCAGAGGACTAGCGGGAGGCCAAGAGACCCAGTACTTC
TRBJ2-7,NA,NA,TRBV6-4,CASSPRLVALGAQYF,TGTGCCAGCAGTCCCAGACTAGTCGCTTTAGGGGCGCAGTACTTC
TRBJ2-7,TRBD2,NA,TRBV27,CASSLSQREGRYEQYF,TGTGCCAGCAGTTTATCTCAGCGGGAGGGCCGGTACGAGCAGTACTTC
TRBJ1-1,NA,once,TRBV7-2,CASSRESTNTEAFF,TGTGCCAGCAGCCGCGAGTCAACGAACACTGAAGCTTTCTTT
TRBJ1-1,NA,NA,TRBV30,CAWSVEGGYTEAFF,TGTGCCTGGAGTGTGGAGGGAGGGTACACTGAAGCTTTCTTT
TRBJ1-3,NA,NA,TRBV19,CASSINRERSGNTIYF,TGTGCCAGTAGTATTAACAGGGAGCGCTCTGGAAACACCATATATTTT
TRBJ1-2,NA,few,TRBV27,CASSSIAPQGNYGYTF,TGTGCCAGCAGTTCCATCGCACCCCAGGGAAACTATGGCTACACCTTC
TRBJ1-1,TRBD1,once,TRBV5-6,CASVPTGRTEAFF,TGTGCCAGCGTTCCGACAGGGCGTACTGAAGCTTTCTTT
TRBJ2-1,TRBD1,NA,TRBV18,CASSPPGQWVSEQFF,TGTGCCAGCTCACCACCGGGACAGTGGGTTTCGGAGCAGTTCTTC
TRBJ1-4,NA,once,TRBV30,CAWSVLGVANEKLFF,TGTGCCTGGAGTGTACTAGGAGTTGCTAATGAAAAACTGTTTTTT